These 27 T cell receptor beta chains were sequenced from one sample in a study of cytomegalovirus exposure and HLA in healthy donors. The PCR used 60 Vbeta and 13 Jbeta primers. The data were produced by immunoSEQ multiplex PCR, yet TCRdb's version contains in-frame clones alone and is incomplete. The sample contains about 130,000 clones, roughly four fifths of which appear only once. The sample consisted of PBMCs. The receptors originated from a man aged 25-45 years in good health and CMV-seronegative.

The V gene is TRBV27, the J gene TRBJ1-5; D is undetermined. Germline lookup yields CDR1 MNHEY and CDR2 SMNVEV (reference sequence). The CDR3 consists of 16 residues. Trimming shortened V by 6 bases and J by 0 bases, and 15 bases separated the two germline ends. The CDR3 here is CASRTGGYVSNQPQHF. The CDR3 region has the DNA TGTGCCAGCAGGACGGGAGGGTACGTTAGCAATCAGCCCCAGCATTTT.

On this clone itself: At one end the junction does not follow the germline gene, possibly because of a read error. The chain recombines TRBV27 with TRBJ1-3; D is ambiguous. The germline gives CDR1 MNHEY, CDR2 SMNVEV (reference sequence). This CDR3 contains 16 residues. The CDR3 DNA sequence: TGTGCCAGCACTTTAGGCTCTGGCGAGGTAGGAAACACCATATATTTT. This encodes CASTLGSGEVGNTIYF.

V gene TRBV1 combines with J gene TRBJ1-4; TRBD1, the D gene given by the table, was not confirmed from the DNA. TRBV1 is an annotated pseudogene. The CDR3 contains 20 residues. CDR3 in DNA: TGCACCAGCAGCCAAGTTTTGGGACAGCGGACATCCGCAACTAATGAAAAACTGTTTTTT. Residues: CTSSQVLGQRTSATNEKLFF.

The table lists this clone with a count of one. Here the CDR3 reads CASSDAGMNTEAFF. The CDR3 nucleotides are TGTGCCAGCAGTGATGCAGGGATGAACACTGAAGCTTTCTTT. The chain combines TRBV2 with TRBJ1-1; maybe TRBD1 (5 bases). The CDR3 runs 14 residues. Germline V lookup: CDR1 SNHLY, CDR2 FYNNEI. Trimming pared 3 bases from V and 0 bases from J, leaving 8 bases between.

The CDR3: CASSPEVGDTEAFF. The CDR3 DNA is TGTGCCAGCTCACCAGAAGTAGGGGATACTGAAGCTTTCTTT. The rearrangement joins TRBV18 to TRBJ1-1, with D perhaps TRBD1 (5 bases). The CDR3 has 14 amino acids. Per the germline V gene, CDR1 is KGHSH and CDR2 is LQKENI. V was trimmed by 2 bases and J by 5 bases, leaving 12 bases between them.

V is TRBV19 and J is TRBJ1-1; D may be TRBD1 (6 bases). Germline values: CDR1 LNHDA, CDR2 SQIVND (reference sequence). The CDR3 is 16 amino acids. Trimming took off 7 bases at V and 1 base at J, with 19 bases between the two ends. Written as DNA, the CDR3 is TGTGCCAGTACGCCGCTCCCGGGACAACAGAACACTGAAGCTTTCTTT. It is translated as CASTPLPGQQNTEAFF.

V usage is TRBV5-6 and J usage is TRBJ2-3; the D gene is possibly TRBD2 (5 bases). The V gene lost 0 bases and the J gene lost 10 bases, with 18 bases spanning the gap. Germline-derived CDR1 and CDR2 are SGHDT and YYEEEE. This CDR3 is 15 amino acids long. The CDR3 sequence: CASSLDMRVISPQYF. Here the CDR3 DNA reads TGTGCCAGCAGCTTGGATATGCGGGTCATATCCCCGCAGTATTTT. The full variable domain, with the rest looked up from reference TRBV5-6 and TRBJ2-3, is DAGVTQSPTHLIKTRGQQVTLRCSPKSGHDTVSWYQQALGQGPQFIFQYYEEEERQRGNFPDRFSGHQFPNYSSELNVNALLLGDSALYLCASSLDMRVISPQYFGPGTRLTVL.

The CDR3: CASNLGGSGYGYTF. CDR3 in DNA: TGTGCCAGCAACCTTGGAGGGTCCGGCTATGGCTACACCTTC. The chain couples TRBV28 to TRBJ1-2; no clear D gene. The germline CDR1 and CDR2 sequences are MDHEN and SYDVKM. V dropped 7 bases and J dropped 4 bases, with 16 bases sitting between them. The CDR3 covers 14 residues.

In this sample, this clone turned up a few times. The chain carries TRBV9 and TRBJ2-1, with 10 bases aligning to TRBD2. This CDR3 is built from 16 residues. The J segment lost 2 bases and the V segment lost 3 bases, leaving 5 bases of the junction unmatched. Germline V gene sequence: CDR1 SGDLS, CDR2 YYNGEE. In DNA, the CDR3 is TGTGCCAGCAGCGCTAGCGGGAGTCACACCTACAATGAGCAGTTCTTC. Translating it yields CASSASGSHTYNEQFF.

V is TRBV10-2 and J is TRBJ2-7, with D hard to call. The CDR3 has 15 amino acids. Per germline, CDR1 WSHSY and CDR2 SAAADI. V was cut by 6 bases and J by 4 bases, with 19 bases left in between. The CDR3 coding sequence is TGCGCCAGCAGATCCATCTTTGCCGGAGTGTACGAGCAGTACTTC. Its protein is CASRSIFAGVYEQYF.

This chain joins TRBV28 and TRBJ1-2, with D hard to call. V was shortened by 1 base and J by 7 bases, with 10 bases between the two germline ends. Germline loops: CDR1 MDHEN, CDR2 SYDVKM. There are 13 residues in the CDR3. CDR3 bases: TGTGCCAGCAGTTTATATGTCGCGTTTGGCTACACCTTC. Translation gives CASSLYVAFGYTF.

This sequence joins TRBV13 and TRBJ2-1, with 10 bases that match TRBD2. This CDR3 contains 16 residues. Per the germline V gene, CDR1 is PRHDT and CDR2 is FYEKMQ (reference sequence). The junction had 10 bases not matched to a gene; V was cut back by 3 bases and J by 8 bases. CDR3 in DNA: TGTGCCAGCAGCTTTGTCTCTAGCGGGAGCCGAGATGAGCAGTTCTTC. This sequence encodes CASSFVSSGSRDEQFF.

This clone appeared a single time. This chain connects TRBV28 to TRBJ1-2; D unclear. The CDR3 extends over 14 amino acids. Trimming cost V 2 bases and J 2 bases, with 9 bases left between them. The germline V gene encodes CDR1 MDHEN and CDR2 SYDVKM. CDR3 nucleotide sequence: TGTGCCAGCAGTTTAAGCGGGAGGAACTATGGCTACACCTTC. Translated: CASSLSGRNYGYTF.

CDR3 nucleotides: TGTGCCAGCGGGACTAGCGGGAGATTATCAGACGAGCAGTACTTC. It encodes CASGTSGRLSDEQYF. J is TRBJ2-7 and V is TRBV2, with 14 bases aligning to TRBD2. Germline V gene data show CDR1 as SNHLY and CDR2 as FYNNEI. The CDR3 has 15 residues. The V gene end was trimmed by 8 bases and the J gene end by 5 bases; junction bases not matched to a gene: 8.

V gene TRBV29-1 combines with J gene TRBJ2-7; 8 bases are a match to TRBD1. V was pared by 5 bases and J by 0 bases, with 3 bases of the junction left unmatched. This CDR3 spans 13 amino acids. Germline V gene data show CDR1 as SQVTM and CDR2 as ANQGSEA. DNA for the CDR3: TGCAGCGTTAAGGACAGGGACTCCTACGAGCAGTACTTC. Translating gives CSVKDRDSYEQYF.

This chain joins TRBV6-4 and TRBJ2-3, with 11 bases that match TRBD2. V trimming: 4 bases; J trimming: 1 base; junction bases outside the gene matches: 4. The CDR3 consists of 16 residues. Looked up from germline, CDR1 is MRHNA and CDR2 is SNTAGT. DNA for the CDR3: TGTGCCAGCAGTGGACTAGCGGGGTCGGGCACAGATACGCAGTATTTT. This translates into CASSGLAGSGTDTQYF.

The chain joins TRBV18 to TRBJ2-1, with TRBD1 matching over 9 bases. This CDR3 has 14 residues. J was trimmed by 7 bases and V by 6 bases; bases with no gene match: 7. CDR1 and CDR2 (germline): KGHSH, LQKENI. The CDR3 bases are TGTGCCAGCTCCGGGACAGGGATCCTTAATGAGCAGTTCTTC. Translation: CASSGTGILNEQFF.

The chain carries TRBV21-1 and TRBJ2-1; TRBD2 is the table's D call and was not checked against the DNA. TRBV21-1 is described as a pseudogene. The CDR3 spans 15 residues. CDR3 sequence reads: CASSKTVSSYNEQFF. CDR3 coding DNA: TGTGCCAGCAGCAAAACGGTTAGCTCCTACAATGAGCAGTTCTTC.

The chain is built from TRBV23-1 and TRBJ2-1; 8 bases map to TRBD2. TRBV23-1 is marked as an open reading frame, function uncertain. Losses at the gene ends were 2 bases for V and 8 bases for J; bases not matched to a gene: 8. The CDR3 consists of 15 residues. The CDR3 coding sequence is TGCGCCAGCAGTCAAAGGTCGGGAGGGCACGATGAGCAGTTCTTC. It is translated as CASSQRSGGHDEQFF.

This chain joins TRBV5-1 and TRBJ1-2; 9 bases line up with TRBD1. The CDR3 extends over 15 amino acids. V dropped 0 bases and J dropped 6; count of bases not matched to a gene: 6. Germline lookup yields CDR1 SGHRS and CDR2 YFSETQ. The CDR3 loop reads CASSLGPGQGDGYTF. Written as DNA, the CDR3 is TGCGCCAGCAGCTTGGGGCCGGGACAGGGTGATGGCTACACCTTC.

The chain combines TRBV27 with TRBJ2-3; D is unclear. This CDR3 has 16 residues. Germline CDR1 MNHEY, CDR2 SMNVEV (reference sequence). Deletions cut 5 bases from V and 4 bases from J, with 19 bases between. CDR3 sequence reads: CASSRETVPFADTQYF. In DNA form, the CDR3 reads TGTGCCAGCAGTAGAGAAACAGTTCCCTTTGCAGATACGCAGTATTTT.

This chain links TRBV28 with TRBJ1-5; D ambiguous. V shed 2 bases and J shed 3 bases, with 11 bases lying between them. The CDR3 runs 15 residues. Germline CDR1 reads MDHEN; CDR2 reads SYDVKM. Here the CDR3 reads CASSLPQRNNQPQHF. CDR3 sequence (DNA): TGTGCCAGCAGTTTACCACAGAGAAACAATCAGCCCCAGCATTTT.

This sequence joins TRBV4-1 and TRBJ2-1, with a weak D call TRBD2 (6 bases). Trimming took 2 bases from V and 2 from J, leaving 13 bases between them. Per germline, CDR1 MGHRA and CDR2 YSYEKL. This CDR3 contains 16 residues. CDR3 in DNA: TGCGCCAGCAGCCAACGTGGCGGGGCCGCCTACAATGAGCAGTTCTTC. This sequence encodes CASSQRGGAAYNEQFF.

This chain joins TRBV5-4 and TRBJ2-5; no clear D gene. The CDR3 has 14 residues. Between the trimmed V and J ends, which lost 3 bases and 5 bases, there was a span of 14 bases. Germline-derived CDR1 and CDR2 are SGHNT and YYREEE (reference sequence). Here the CDR3 DNA reads TGTGCCAGCAGCTCGCCCAGGCCCAAGGAGACCCAGTACTTC. It codes for CASSSPRPKETQYF.

This rearrangement joins TRBV2 to TRBJ1-2, with 7 positions matching TRBD1. CDR3 length: 14 amino acids. V shed 6 bases, J shed 4 bases, and the junction held 8 bases outside the gene matches. The germline V gene encodes CDR1 SNHLY and CDR2 FYNNEI. CDR3 sequence reads: CASSTGQEVYGYTF. The CDR3 DNA follows: TGTGCCAGCAGCACAGGACAGGAGGTCTATGGCTACACCTTC.

The V call is TRBV2, the J call TRBJ1-1; perhaps TRBD1 as D (5 bases). Per germline, CDR1 SNHLY and CDR2 FYNNEI. V was trimmed by 8 bases and J by 5 bases, leaving 9 bases between them. The CDR3 has 11 amino acids. The CDR3 nucleotides are TGTGCCAGCTATGGGGGGACTGAAGCTTTCTTT. Translated, it gives CASYGGTEAFF.

This clone was found once. V usage is TRBV5-8 and J usage is TRBJ1-4; D remains ambiguous. The ends were cut back, 1 base at V and 5 bases at J, with 12 bases in the middle. CDR1 is SGHTS and CDR2 is YDEGEE in the germline V gene. The CDR3 consists of 15 residues. The CDR3, as DNA: TGTGCCAGCAGCTTGTTGCAGGAACCAAATGAAAAACTGTTTTTT. Amino acid sequence: CASSLLQEPNEKLFF.